Presented here are 10 T cell receptor beta chains from one specimen sequenced in a study of blood T cell repertoires in COVID-19. Some clones are missing from TCRdb's copy, which holds only in-frame ones; the method was immunoSEQ multiplex PCR. The sample lists some 150,000 clones, over 80% seen once, with 11% in the top ten. What was sequenced was peripheral blood. These receptors originate from a woman aged 80 or over with acute or convalescent COVID-19.

This clone was detected once. This sequence joins TRBV5-1 and TRBJ2-7; TRBD1 matches at 9 bases. With 4 bases clipped from V and 6 bases from J, the junction kept 5 bases outside the gene matches. The CDR3 has 13 residues. The germline V gene encodes CDR1 SGHRS and CDR2 YFSETQ. The CDR3 loop reads CASSLDRGSEQYF. CDR3 nucleotides: TGCGCCAGCAGCCTGGACAGGGGATCCGAGCAGTACTTC.

The chain recombines TRBV14 with TRBJ2-1; D is possibly TRBD2 (5 bases). Germline loops: CDR1 SGHDN, CDR2 FVKESK. V lost 1 base, J lost 0 bases, and 16 bases lay in between. This CDR3 region has 18 residues. This CDR3 reads CASSQGEAAVSSYNEQFF. For the CDR3, the DNA is TGTGCCAGCAGCCAAGGGGAAGCGGCGGTGAGCTCCTACAATGAGCAGTTCTTC.

The CDR3 region has the DNA TGTGCCAGCAGGGAGCCAGGGGTGGGGTATGGCTACACCTTC. It codes for CASREPGVGYGYTF. This chain links TRBV27 with TRBJ1-2, with D tentatively TRBD1 (6 bases). V lost 6 bases to trimming and J lost 5 bases, with 16 bases between them. CDR3 length: 14 amino acids. Germline loops: CDR1 MNHEY, CDR2 SMNVEV (reference sequence).

V is TRBV18 and J is TRBJ2-3; 10 nucleotides match TRBD1. Germline V lookup: CDR1 KGHSH, CDR2 LQKENI. The CDR3 is 15 residues long. J lost 4 bases, V lost 5 bases, and 6 bases had no gene match. CDR3 nucleotide sequence: TGTGCCAGCTCATTATCCGGGACAGGGGCAGATACGCAGTATTTT. It encodes CASSLSGTGADTQYF.

The rearrangement uses TRBV5-1 and TRBJ2-1; TRBD2 matches 13 bases. The V gene's germline CDR1 is SGHRS and CDR2 YFSETQ. This CDR3 is built from 15 residues. V dropped 4 bases and J dropped 15; count of bases not matched to a gene: 13. The chain's CDR3 is CASSPVGTSGAGGFF. In DNA form, the CDR3 reads TGCGCCAGCAGCCCGGTAGGGACTAGCGGGGCCGGGGGGTTCTTC.

The chain links TRBV15 to TRBJ2-1; 15 bases match TRBD2. Germline lookup yields CDR1 LNHNV and CDR2 YYDKDF (reference sequence). The CDR3 length is 17 residues. V gave up 4 bases and J gave up 8 bases; unmatched junction bases: 9. The CDR3: CATSKHPGLAGGDEQFF. CDR3 bases: TGTGCCACCAGCAAACACCCGGGACTAGCGGGGGGCGATGAGCAGTTCTTC. Full variable domain (rest looked up from reference TRBV15 and TRBJ2-1): DAMVIQNPRYQVTQFGKPVTLSCSQTLNHNVMYWYQQKSSQAPKLLFHYYDKDFNNEADTPDNFQSRRPNTSFCFLDIRSPGLGDTAMYLCATSKHPGLAGGDEQFFGPGTRLTVL.

J is TRBJ1-1 and V is TRBV18; 10 positions agree with TRBD1. Germline CDR1 is KGHSH and CDR2 is LQKENI. The CDR3 loop spans 13 amino acids. V trimming: 5 bases; J trimming: 6 bases; junction bases outside the gene matches: 3. This chain's CDR3 is CASSGTGEAEAFF. The CDR3 DNA is TGTGCCAGCTCAGGGACAGGGGAGGCTGAAGCTTTCTTT.

The rearrangement uses TRBV6-5 and TRBJ1-1, with 8 bases fitting TRBD1. Germline V gives CDR1 MNHEY, CDR2 SVGAGI. Trimming at V came to 1 base and at J to 6 bases, leaving 7 bases not matched to a gene. The length of the CDR3 is 15 residues. The CDR3 nucleotides read TGTGCCAGCAGTTACTGGGCAGGGGGCTCTGCTGAAGCTTTCTTT. Its protein is CASSYWAGGSAEAFF.

The CDR3 DNA follows: TGCGCCAGCAGCCAAGCATTCCAAGAGACCCAGTACTTC. Translated, it gives CASSQAFQETQYF. This chain connects TRBV4-1 to TRBJ2-5, with D unclear. Trimming took 1 base from V and 1 from J, leaving 4 bases between them. Germline V CDR1 and CDR2: MGHRA, YSYEKL. The CDR3 is 13 amino acids.

V is TRBV15 and J is TRBJ1-6; D is possibly TRBD1 (6 bases). Trimming removed 3 bases from V and 13 bases from J, with 16 bases in between. Germline lookup yields CDR1 LNHNV and CDR2 YYDKDF (reference sequence). The CDR3 totals 14 residues. In nucleotides, the CDR3 is TGTGCCACCAGCAGGGGCCGGCAGGGGTCCCCCCTCCACTTT. Its translation: CATSRGRQGSPLHF.